This T cell receptor (beta chain) was profiled in a study of cytomegalovirus exposure and HLA in healthy donors. Turning to the study itself: Genotyping showed about 80% of approximately 430 donors falling in the Caucasian-associated ancestry cluster.

Concerning this clone: Its antigen is not identified.

Study findings and constraints: Cytomegalovirus status was reportedly diagnosed by the classifier with high sensitivity and specificity. Donors were assumed by presence/absence analyses to have roughly uniform sequencing depth.

Amplification used 60 Vbeta primers and 13 Jbeta primers. The data were produced by immunoSEQ multiplex PCR, yet TCRdb's version contains in-frame clones alone and is incomplete. The table records hundreds of thousands of clones, approximately 80% of them present only once. The sequencing input was PBMCs. This clonotype originated in a boy aged 2 to 10 in good health and CMV-seronegative.

CDR3 amino acids: CASSHTGPYGYTF. DNA for the CDR3: TGTGCCAGCAGCCATACAGGCCCCTATGGCTACACCTTC. This chain joins TRBV14 and TRBJ1-2; maybe TRBD1 (5 bases). Germline values: CDR1 SGHDN, CDR2 FVKESK. V shed 3 bases and J shed 4 bases, with 9 bases lying between them. The CDR3 sequence is 13 residues long. Using reference TRBV14 and TRBJ1-2 for the parts outside the CDR3, the full variable domain is EAGVTQFPSHSVIEKGQTVTLRCDPISGHDNLYWYRRVMGKEIKFLLHFVKESKQDESGMPNNRFLAERTGGTYSTLKVQPAELEDSGVYFCASSHTGPYGYTFGSGTRLTVV.